A selection of T cell receptor beta chains follows, all from one sample in a study of graft-versus-host responses after intestinal transplantation. The data were produced by immunoSEQ multiplex PCR, yet TCRdb's version contains in-frame clones alone and is incomplete. The sample records some 130,000 clones, about 92% being singletons. Antigens for these TCRs are unknown. The sample in question was unstimulated CD4+ T cells sorted from spleen or lymph node cells, obtained before intestinal transplant. The receptors shown here come from a human donor who received an intestinal transplant. Each CDR3 is given with its conserved first and last residue. A D gene is named only where the DNA matches it firmly. Clone sizes are given selectively: once, few, many, or a class where the clone is expanded.

v_call,cdr3_length,clone_size,d_call,j_call,cdr3_nt,cdr3_aa
TRBV19,19,.,TRBD1,TRBJ2-1,TGTGCCAGTAGTGTAGCCGGGACAGGGGACCTTCGTTTCGGCAATGAGCAGTTCTTC,CASSVAGTGDLRFGNEQFF
TRBV11-2,14,.,TRBD2,TRBJ2-2,TGTGCCAGCAGCGCCCTAGCGGGGACCGGGGAGCTGTTTTTT,CASSALAGTGELFF
TRBV7-9,16,once,TRBD1,TRBJ1-6,TGTGCCAGCAGCCTCACAGGGACAGGGGGGAATTCACCCCTCCACTTT,CASSLTGTGGNSPLHF
TRBV18,15,.,.,TRBJ2-1,TGTGCCAGCTCACCACAGGGTTATCTCTACAATGAGCAGTTCTTC,CASSPQGYLYNEQFF
TRBV6-1,12,.,.,TRBJ1-2,TGTGCCAGCAGTGAAGGGGGGAGAGGCTACACCTTC,CASSEGGRGYTF
TRBV5-6,13,.,.,TRBJ1-2,TGTGCCAGCAGCTGGGGCTCTAACTATGGCTACACCTTC,CASSWGSNYGYTF
TRBV6-1,13,.,.,TRBJ1-5,TGTGCCAGCAAAATCGAGCCCCGTCAGCCCCAGCATTTT,CASKIEPRQPQHF
TRBV5-4,15,.,TRBD1,TRBJ1-2,TGTGCCAGCAGCCGAGGGACAGGGGAAGACTATGGCTACACCTTC,CASSRGTGEDYGYTF
TRBV7-2,14,.,.,TRBJ2-7,TGTGCCAGCAGCCTAGGGGGGGCGGGTTACGAGCAGTACTTC,CASSLGGAGYEQYF
TRBV12-5,13,.,.,TRBJ1-1,TGTGCTAGTGGTCCCCATTCGGGGGTTCGAGCTTTCTTT,CASGPHSGVRAFF
TRBV6-5,12,.,.,TRBJ1-6,TGTGCCAGCAGTTCCCCCGATTCACCCCTCCACTTT,CASSSPDSPLHF
TRBV5-4,15,.,TRBD1,TRBJ1-1,TGTGCCAGCAGCCCTGGACAGGTCATGAACACTGAAGCTTTCTTT,CASSPGQVMNTEAFF
TRBV7-9,15,.,.,TRBJ2-3,TGTGCCAGCAGCTTAGGTGGCATTAGCACAGATACGCAGTATTTT,CASSLGGISTDTQYF
TRBV19,15,.,TRBD1,TRBJ1-6,TGTGCCAGCTCCTCTCCGGGACAGGGTCATTCACCCCTCCACTTT,CASSSPGQGHSPLHF
TRBV5-1,14,.,.,TRBJ1-4,TGCGCCAGCAGCCTAACCCCAACTAATGAAAAACTGTTTTTT,CASSLTPTNEKLFF
TRBV21-1,16,.,.,TRBJ2-7,TGTGCCAGCAGTCCGGGACAGGGGTCCCGAACCTACGAGCAGTACTTC,CASSPGQGSRTYEQYF
TRBV2,13,.,.,TRBJ1-1,TGTGCCAGCAGTTTCGCTATGAACACTGAAGCTTTCTTT,CASSFAMNTEAFF
TRBV6-6,11,.,.,TRBJ1-2,TGTGCCAGCAATACGGTGGGAGGCTACACCTTC,CASNTVGGYTF
TRBV6-1,14,.,.,TRBJ2-3,TGTGCCAGCAGCCTACTCGGGGGCGCAGATACGCAGTATTTT,CASSLLGGADTQYF
TRBV10-3,11,.,TRBD2,TRBJ2-7,TGTGCCATGGGACTAGAGAGCGAGCAGTACTTC,CAMGLESEQYF
TRBV7-8,15,.,.,TRBJ1-6,TGTGCCAGCAGCTTAGTCGAAAAGGGGAGGTCACCCCTCCACTTT,CASSLVEKGRSPLHF
TRBV28,14,.,.,TRBJ1-5,TGTGCCGCCACGCCCAGGTTAATCAATCAGCCCCAGCATTTT,CAATPRLINQPQHF
TRBV6-1,18,.,TRBD2,TRBJ2-6,TGTGCCAGCAGTGATTCGCAGCGGGGGGGCCCTGGGGCCAACGTCCTGACTTTC,CASSDSQRGGPGANVLTF
TRBV10-2,14,.,.,TRBJ1-6,TGCGCCAGCAGTGTAGGGCTGAACGGTTCACCCCTCCACTTT,CASSVGLNGSPLHF
TRBV10-3,13,few,.,TRBJ1-5,TGTGCCACCAGCATCGAGGGCAATCAGCCCCAGCATTTT,CATSIEGNQPQHF
TRBV13,16,.,TRBD2,TRBJ2-2,TGTGCCAGCAGCCTCGAACTAGCGGTGAACACCGGGGAGCTGTTTTTT,CASSLELAVNTGELFF
TRBV9,13,.,.,TRBJ2-2,TGTGCCAGCAGCGTCTCATACACCGGGGAGCTGTTTTTT,CASSVSYTGELFF
TRBV15,13,.,.,TRBJ1-2,TGTGCCACCAGCCCCCGCGTCCTCTATGGCTACACCTTC,CATSPRVLYGYTF
TRBV5-4,12,few,.,TRBJ2-2,TGTGCCAGCAGCCCCACCCGCGGGGAGCTGTTTTTT,CASSPTRGELFF
TRBV6-6,13,.,.,TRBJ1-3,TGTGCCAGCAGTTACTTAGCTGGAAACACCATATATTTT,CASSYLAGNTIYF
TRBV19,13,.,TRBD1,TRBJ2-7,TGTGCCAGTAGTAGGGACAGCATATACGAGCAGTACTTC,CASSRDSIYEQYF
TRBV5-1,17,.,TRBD2,TRBJ2-7,TGCGCCAGCAGCTTTCTGGGGACTAGCGGTACCTCCTACGAGCAGTACTTC,CASSFLGTSGTSYEQYF
TRBV23-1,17,.,.,TRBJ1-2,TGCGCCAGCAGTCAAAGGGGATCGAACGGCTTGACAAGTGGCTACACCTTC,CASSQRGSNGLTSGYTF
TRBV6-5,15,.,.,TRBJ2-1,TGTGCCAGCAGTTTTAATCGATTCGCCCGCAATGAGCAGTTCTTC,CASSFNRFARNEQFF
TRBV9,14,.,TRBD2,TRBJ2-7,TGTGCCAGCAGCGCAGGACTAGCAGCCTACGAGCAGTACTTC,CASSAGLAAYEQYF
TRBV11-2,17,.,.,TRBJ2-1,TGTGCCAGCAGCCTAGCCGGACTAAAGAGCTCCTACAATGAGCAGTTCTTC,CASSLAGLKSSYNEQFF
TRBV6-5,15,once,.,TRBJ2-1,TGTGCCAGCAGCCCTTCCGCAGGGCCGTACAATGAGCAGTTCTTC,CASSPSAGPYNEQFF
TRBV15,13,.,.,TRBJ2-5,TGTGCCACCAGCAGAGGAGGGAGCGAGACCCAGTACTTC,CATSRGGSETQYF
TRBV5-1,13,.,.,TRBJ2-7,TGCGCCAGCAGCTTGGGGGCGTCCTACGAGCAGTACTTC,CASSLGASYEQYF
TRBV2,12,.,.,TRBJ2-3,TGTGCCAGCAGTGAACGGGGAGATACGCAGTATTTT,CASSERGDTQYF
TRBV4-2,15,.,.,TRBJ2-3,TGTGCCAGCAGCCAAGGGGGGGCTAGCACAGATACGCAGTATTTT,CASSQGGASTDTQYF